What follows is one T cell receptor beta chain and its context. The antigen is not known. A read error may produce the germline difference seen at one junction end. With around 450 ng total RNA as template and a constant-region primer, TCR beta cDNA was made. For TCR beta, libraries were produced by three nested multiplex PCR rounds using slightly modified ARM-PCR. TRBV1-TRBV30 forward and Cbeta reverse primers drove the first two approximately 11-cycle rounds. Using its own MiXCR run on the multiplex PCR reads, TCRdb lists one record per CDR3 protein. The repertoire includes about 84,000 distinct CDR3 sequences, about three quarters of them detected once, and approximately 19% sits in the top ten. This entry belongs to a study of tumor-infiltrating lymphocytes in primary liver carcinoma. Study-wide context: Tumors were stage T1-T3 N0M0, about 4 to 11 cm across.

General study results and limits: Tumor top-250-clone fractions significantly exceeded those of blood (p = 0.039). Tumor-blood pairs (like tumor-adjacent pairs) overlapped less than tumor region pairs did.

Total RNA and DNA came together from around 20-30 mg of bulk tissue without cell sorting. Five separate regions of each tumor underwent sampling. The CDR3 extends over 15 amino acids. Germline CDR1 is MGHRA and CDR2 is YSYEKL. This clonotype was sampled from a man aged 40-55 years with primary liver carcinoma and hepatitis B virus infection. V and J are TRBV4-1 and TRBJ2-2, with D tentatively TRBD2 (5 bases). Sequencing used liver tumor tissue from sampling region 1. Regarding subset: tumor region T1, superior pole. The CDR3 region has the DNA TGCGCCAGCAGCCTGAGACGGGGAGAAGCCGGGGAGCTGTTTTTC. It codes for CASSLRRGEAGELFF.